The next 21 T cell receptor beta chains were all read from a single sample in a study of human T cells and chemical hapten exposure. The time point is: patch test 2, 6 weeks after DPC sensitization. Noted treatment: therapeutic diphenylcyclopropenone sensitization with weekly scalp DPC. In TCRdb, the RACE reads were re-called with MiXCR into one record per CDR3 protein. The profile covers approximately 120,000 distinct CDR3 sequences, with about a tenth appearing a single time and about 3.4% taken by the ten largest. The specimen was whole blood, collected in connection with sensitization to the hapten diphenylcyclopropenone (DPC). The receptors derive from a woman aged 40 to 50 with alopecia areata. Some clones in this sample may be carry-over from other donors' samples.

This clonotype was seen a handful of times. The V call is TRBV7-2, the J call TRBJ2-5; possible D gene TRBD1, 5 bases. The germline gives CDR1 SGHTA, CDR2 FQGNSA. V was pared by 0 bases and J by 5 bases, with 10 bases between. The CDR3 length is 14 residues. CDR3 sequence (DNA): TGTGCCAGCAGCTTAGCAAGGGGCCTCGAGACCCAGTACTTC. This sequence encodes CASSLARGLETQYF.

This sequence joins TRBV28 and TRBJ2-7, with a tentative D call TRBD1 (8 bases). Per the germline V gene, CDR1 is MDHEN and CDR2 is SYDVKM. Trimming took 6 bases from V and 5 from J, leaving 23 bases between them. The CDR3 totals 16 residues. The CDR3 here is CASSLPGQGGMDEQYF. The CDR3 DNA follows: TGTGCCAGCAGCTTACCCGGACAGGGAGGGATGGACGAGCAGTACTTC. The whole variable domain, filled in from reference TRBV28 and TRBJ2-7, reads DVKVTQSSRYLVKRTGEKVFLECVQDMDHENMFWYRQDPGLGLRLIYFSYDVKMKEKGDIPEGYSVSREKKERFSLILESASTNQTSMYLCASSLPGQGGMDEQYFGPGTRLTVT.

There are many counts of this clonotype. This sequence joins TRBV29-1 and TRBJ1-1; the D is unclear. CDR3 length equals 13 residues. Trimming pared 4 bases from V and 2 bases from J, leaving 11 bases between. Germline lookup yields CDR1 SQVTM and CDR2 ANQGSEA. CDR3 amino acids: CSVAGRLNTEAFF. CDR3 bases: TGCAGCGTTGCCGGGCGACTTAACACTGAAGCTTTCTTT.

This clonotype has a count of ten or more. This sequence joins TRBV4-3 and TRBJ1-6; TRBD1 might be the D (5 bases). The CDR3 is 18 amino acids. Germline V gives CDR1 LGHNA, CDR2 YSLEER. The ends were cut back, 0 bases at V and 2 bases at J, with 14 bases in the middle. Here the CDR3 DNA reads TGCGCCAGCAGCCAAGATTGGGCGAGGGGCGCCTATAATTCACCCCTCCACTTT. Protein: CASSQDWARGAYNSPLHF.

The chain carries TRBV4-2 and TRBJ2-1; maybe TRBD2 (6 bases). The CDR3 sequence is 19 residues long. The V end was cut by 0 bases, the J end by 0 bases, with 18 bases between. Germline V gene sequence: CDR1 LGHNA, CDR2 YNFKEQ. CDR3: CASSQEPSVGLNSYNEQFF. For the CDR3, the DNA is TGTGCCAGCAGCCAAGAGCCTAGCGTAGGATTAAACTCCTACAATGAGCAGTTCTTC.

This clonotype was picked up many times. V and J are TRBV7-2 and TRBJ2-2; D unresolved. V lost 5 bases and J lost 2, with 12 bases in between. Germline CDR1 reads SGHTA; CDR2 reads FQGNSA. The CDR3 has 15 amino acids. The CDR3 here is CASSNSRVNTGELFF. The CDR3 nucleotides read TGTGCCAGCAGCAATAGCAGAGTAAACACCGGGGAGCTGTTTTTT.

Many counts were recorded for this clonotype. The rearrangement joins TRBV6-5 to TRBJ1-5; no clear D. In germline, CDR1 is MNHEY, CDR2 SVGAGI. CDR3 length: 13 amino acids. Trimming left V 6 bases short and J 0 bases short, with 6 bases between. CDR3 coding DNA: TGTGCCAGCAGACAATATAGCAATCAGCCCCAGCATTTT. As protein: CASRQYSNQPQHF.

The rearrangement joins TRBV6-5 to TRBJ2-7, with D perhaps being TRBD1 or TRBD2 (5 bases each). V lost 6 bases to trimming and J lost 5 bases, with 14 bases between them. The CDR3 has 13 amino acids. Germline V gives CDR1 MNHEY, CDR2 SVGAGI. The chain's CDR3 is CASSLTVTNEQYF. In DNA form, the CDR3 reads TGTGCCAGCAGCTTGACAGTGACTAACGAGCAGTACTTC.

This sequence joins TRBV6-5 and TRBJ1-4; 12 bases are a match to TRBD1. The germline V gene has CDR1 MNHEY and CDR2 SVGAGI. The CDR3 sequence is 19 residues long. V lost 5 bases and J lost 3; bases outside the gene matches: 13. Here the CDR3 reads CASSLKYRDRGRSNEKLFF. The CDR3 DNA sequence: TGTGCCAGCAGTCTCAAGTACCGGGACAGGGGGCGTTCTAATGAAAAACTGTTTTTT.

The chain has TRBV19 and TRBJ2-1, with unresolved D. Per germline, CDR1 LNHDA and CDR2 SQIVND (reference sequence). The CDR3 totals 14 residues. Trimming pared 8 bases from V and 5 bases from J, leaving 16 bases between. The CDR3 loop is CASSLWGSNNEQFF. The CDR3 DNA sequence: TGTGCCAGTTCCCTGTGGGGATCAAACAATGAGCAGTTCTTC.

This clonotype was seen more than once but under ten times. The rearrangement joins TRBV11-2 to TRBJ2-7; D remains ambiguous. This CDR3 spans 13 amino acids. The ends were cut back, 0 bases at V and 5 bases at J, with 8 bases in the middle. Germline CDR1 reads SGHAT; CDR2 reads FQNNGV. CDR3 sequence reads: CASSLDGPNEQYF. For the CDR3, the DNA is TGTGCCAGCAGCTTAGATGGTCCCAACGAGCAGTACTTC.

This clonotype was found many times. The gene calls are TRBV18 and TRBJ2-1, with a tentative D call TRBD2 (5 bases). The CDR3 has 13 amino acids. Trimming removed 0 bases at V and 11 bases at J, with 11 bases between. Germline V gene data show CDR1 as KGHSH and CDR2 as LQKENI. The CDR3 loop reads CASSPPVGDKQFF. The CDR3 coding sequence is TGTGCCAGCTCACCACCAGTCGGGGATAAGCAGTTCTTC.

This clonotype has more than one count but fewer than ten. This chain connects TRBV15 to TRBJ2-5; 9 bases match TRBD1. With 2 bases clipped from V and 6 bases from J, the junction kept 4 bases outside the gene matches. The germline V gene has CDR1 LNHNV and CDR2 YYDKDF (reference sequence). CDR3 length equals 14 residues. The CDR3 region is CATSRTGGVKTQYF. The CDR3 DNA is TGTGCCACCAGCAGAACAGGGGGCGTAAAGACCCAGTACTTC.

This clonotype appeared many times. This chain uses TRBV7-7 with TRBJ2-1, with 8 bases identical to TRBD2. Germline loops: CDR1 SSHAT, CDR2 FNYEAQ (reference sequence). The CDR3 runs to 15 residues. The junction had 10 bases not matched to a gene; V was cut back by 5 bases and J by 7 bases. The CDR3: CASSISGVIGNEQFF. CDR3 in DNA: TGTGCCAGCAGCATTAGCGGGGTTATAGGGAATGAGCAGTTCTTC.

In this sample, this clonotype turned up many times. CDR3 DNA: TGTGCCAGCAGCTTAGCGAGCGGGGCCTACGAGCAGTACTTC. Its protein is CASSLASGAYEQYF. This sequence joins TRBV7-9 and TRBJ2-7, with TRBD2 matching 7 bases. Germline loops: CDR1 SEHNR, CDR2 FQNEAQ (reference sequence). Trimming took 0 bases from V and 2 from J; bases not matched to a gene: 1. The CDR3 is 14 residues long.

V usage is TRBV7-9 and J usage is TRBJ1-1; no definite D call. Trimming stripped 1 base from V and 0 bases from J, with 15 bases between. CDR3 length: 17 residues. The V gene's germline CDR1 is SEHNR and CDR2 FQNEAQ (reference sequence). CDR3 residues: CASSLGAGPILNTEAFF. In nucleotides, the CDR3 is TGTGCCAGCAGCTTAGGGGCAGGACCAATATTGAACACTGAAGCTTTCTTT.

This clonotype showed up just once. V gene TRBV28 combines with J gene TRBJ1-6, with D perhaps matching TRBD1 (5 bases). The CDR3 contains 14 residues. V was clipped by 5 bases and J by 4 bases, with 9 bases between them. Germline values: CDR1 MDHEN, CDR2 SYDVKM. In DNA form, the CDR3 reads TGTGCCAGCAGTACACCAGGGTATAATTCACCCCTCCACTTT. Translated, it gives CASSTPGYNSPLHF.

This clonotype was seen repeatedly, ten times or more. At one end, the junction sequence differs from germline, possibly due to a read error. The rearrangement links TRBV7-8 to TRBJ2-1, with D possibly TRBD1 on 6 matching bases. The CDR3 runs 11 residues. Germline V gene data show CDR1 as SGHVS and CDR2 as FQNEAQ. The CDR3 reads CASSLAGQTYF. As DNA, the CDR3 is TGTGCCAGCAGCTTAGCCGGACAGACGTACTTC. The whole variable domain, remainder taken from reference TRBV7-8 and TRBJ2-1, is GAGVSQSPRYKVAKRGQDVALRCDPISGHVSLFWYQQALGQGPEFLTYFQNEAQLDKSGLPSDRFFAERPEGSVSTLKIQRTQQEDSAVYLCASSLAGQTYFGPGTRLTVL.

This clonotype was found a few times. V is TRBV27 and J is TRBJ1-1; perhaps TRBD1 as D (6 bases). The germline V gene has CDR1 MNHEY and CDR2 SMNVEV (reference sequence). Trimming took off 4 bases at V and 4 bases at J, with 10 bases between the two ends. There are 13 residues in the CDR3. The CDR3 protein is CASSWGASTEAFF. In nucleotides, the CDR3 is TGTGCCAGCAGTTGGGGGGCTAGCACTGAAGCTTTCTTT.

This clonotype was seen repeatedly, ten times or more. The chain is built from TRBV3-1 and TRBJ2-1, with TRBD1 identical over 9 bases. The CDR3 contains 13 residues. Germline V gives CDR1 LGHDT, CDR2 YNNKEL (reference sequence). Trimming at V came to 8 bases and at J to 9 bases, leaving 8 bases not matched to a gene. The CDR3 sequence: CASRGQGGGEQFF. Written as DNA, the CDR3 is TGTGCCAGCCGGGGACAGGGCGGGGGTGAGCAGTTCTTC.

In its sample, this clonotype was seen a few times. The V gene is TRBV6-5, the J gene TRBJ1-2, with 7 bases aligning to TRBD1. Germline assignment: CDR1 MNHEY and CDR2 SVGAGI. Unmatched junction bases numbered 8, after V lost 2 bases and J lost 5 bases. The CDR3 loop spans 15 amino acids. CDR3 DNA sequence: TGTGCCAGCAGTTACGATACAGGGGCGCGGTATGGCTACACCTTC. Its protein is CASSYDTGARYGYTF.